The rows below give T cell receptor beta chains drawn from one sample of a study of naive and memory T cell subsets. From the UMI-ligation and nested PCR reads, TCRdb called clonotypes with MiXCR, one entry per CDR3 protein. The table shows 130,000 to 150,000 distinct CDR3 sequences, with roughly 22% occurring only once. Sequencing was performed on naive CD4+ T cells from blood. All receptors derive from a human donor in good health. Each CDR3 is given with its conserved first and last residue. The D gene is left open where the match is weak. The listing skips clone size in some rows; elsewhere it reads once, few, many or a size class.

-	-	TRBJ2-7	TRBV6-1	CARTPTGHYEQYF	TGTGCCAGAACCCCGACAGGACACTACGAGCAGTACTTC
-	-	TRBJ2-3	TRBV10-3	CAISELSGGVSDTQYF	TGTGCCATCAGTGAGTTATCTGGTGGTGTGTCAGATACGCAGTATTTT
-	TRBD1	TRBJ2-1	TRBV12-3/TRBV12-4	CASSFSYRGGSYNEQFF	TGTGCCAGCAGTTTCAGCTACAGGGGTGGGTCCTACAATGAGCAGTTCTTC
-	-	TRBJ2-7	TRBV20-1	CSASLERVSYEQYF	TGCAGTGCTTCGCTTGAGAGGGTCTCCTACGAGCAGTACTTC
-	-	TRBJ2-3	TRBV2	CASGTLTDTQYF	TGTGCCAGCGGGACCCTCACAGATACGCAGTATTTT
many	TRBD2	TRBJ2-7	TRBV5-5	CASRVAGNYEQYF	TGTGCCAGCCGGGTAGCGGGAAACTACGAGCAGTACTTC
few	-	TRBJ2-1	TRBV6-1	CASRARQAIYNEQFF	TGTGCCAGCAGGGCCAGACAGGCAATATACAATGAGCAGTTCTTC
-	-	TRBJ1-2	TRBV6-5	CASNPGPWDGYTF	TGTGCCAGCAATCCCGGACCTTGGGATGGCTACACCTTC
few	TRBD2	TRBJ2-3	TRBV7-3	CASSVRGLSTDTQYF	TGTGCCAGCAGCGTCCGGGGACTAAGCACAGATACGCAGTATTTT
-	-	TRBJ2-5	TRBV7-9	CASSLRDTQETQYF	TGTGCCAGCAGCTTACGGGACACCCAAGAGACCCAGTACTTC
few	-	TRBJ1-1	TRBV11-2	CASSLSIFIGIEAFF	TGTGCCAGCAGCTTATCTATCTTCATTGGCATTGAAGCTTTCTTT
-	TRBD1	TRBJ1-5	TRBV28	CASSPDRADQPQHF	TGTGCCAGCAGTCCAGACAGGGCAGATCAGCCCCAGCATTTT
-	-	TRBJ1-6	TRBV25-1	CASSPHHRDNYNSPLHF	TGTGCCAGCAGTCCACATCACCGGGACAACTATAATTCACCCCTCCACTTT
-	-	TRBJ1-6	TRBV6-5	CASRRPGSSNSPLHF	TGTGCCAGCAGGCGCCCCGGGTCGTCGAATTCACCCCTCCACTTT
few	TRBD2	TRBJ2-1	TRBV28	CASSPTVAGGRTSYNEQFF	TGTGCCAGCAGCCCAACAGTAGCGGGAGGGAGGACGTCCTACAATGAGCAGTTCTTC
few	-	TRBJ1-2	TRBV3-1	CASSRGRLSNYGYTF	TGTGCCAGCAGCCGGGGGAGACTGAGTAACTATGGCTACACCTTC
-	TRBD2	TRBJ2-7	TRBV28	CASSFWTSGALPKQYF	TGTGCCAGCAGTTTCTGGACTAGCGGAGCCCTTCCGAAGCAGTACTTC
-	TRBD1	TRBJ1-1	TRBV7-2	CASSLGQGASTEAFF	TGTGCCAGCAGCCTCGGACAGGGGGCGAGCACTGAAGCTTTCTTT
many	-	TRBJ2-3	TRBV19	CASRNYPSTDTQYF	TGTGCCAGTAGAAACTACCCTAGCACAGATACGCAGTATTTT
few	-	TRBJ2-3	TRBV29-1	CSVEGASTDTQYF	TGCAGCGTTGAGGGAGCTAGCACAGATACGCAGTATTTT
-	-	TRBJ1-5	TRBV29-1	CSVGGTNQPQHF	TGCAGCGTTGGGGGGACCAATCAGCCCCAGCATTTT
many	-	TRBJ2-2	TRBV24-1	CATGREYTGELFF	TGTGCCACAGGAAGGGAGTACACCGGGGAGCTGTTTTTT
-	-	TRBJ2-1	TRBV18	CASSPPVLYNEQFF	TGTGCCAGCTCACCGCCCGTCTTATACAATGAGCAGTTCTTC
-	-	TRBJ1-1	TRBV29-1	CSVEGLDTEAFF	TGCAGCGTTGAGGGTCTAGACACTGAAGCTTTCTTT
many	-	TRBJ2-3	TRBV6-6	CASSYSVSMSRPHKADTQYF	TGTGCCAGCAGTTACTCGGTTTCTATGAGCCGACCCCACAAAGCAGATACGCAGTATTTT
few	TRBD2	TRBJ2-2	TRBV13	CASSLPGLAGGQTGELFF	TGTGCCAGCAGCCTTCCGGGACTAGCGGGAGGACAAACCGGGGAGCTGTTTTTT
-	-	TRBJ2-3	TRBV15	CATSGGSFVDTQYF	TGTGCCACCAGCGGAGGTAGTTTCGTAGATACGCAGTATTTT
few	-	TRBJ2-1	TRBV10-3	CAISDPEGGRPGNEQFF	TGTGCCATCAGTGACCCTGAAGGGGGGAGGCCCGGAAATGAGCAGTTCTTC
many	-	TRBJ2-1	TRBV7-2	CASSSKAPRREPYHEQFF	TGTGCCAGCAGCTCTAAGGCTCCGAGGCGGGAACCCTATCATGAGCAGTTCTTC
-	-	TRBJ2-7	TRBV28	CASSLYEQYF	TGTGCCAGCAGCCTTTACGAGCAGTACTTC
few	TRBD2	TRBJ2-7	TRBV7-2	CASSSRTSGGYEQYF	TGTGCCAGCAGCTCTCGGACTAGCGGGGGGTACGAGCAGTACTTC
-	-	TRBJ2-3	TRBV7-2	CASSFAEADTQYF	TGTGCCAGCAGCTTCGCGGAGGCAGATACGCAGTATTTT
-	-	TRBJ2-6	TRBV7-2	CASSLVQTGANVLTF	TGTGCCAGCAGCTTAGTACAGACTGGGGCCAACGTCCTGACTTTC
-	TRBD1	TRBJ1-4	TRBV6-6	CASSSGQGWEKLFF	TGTGCCAGCAGTTCCGGACAGGGGTGGGAAAAACTGTTTTTT
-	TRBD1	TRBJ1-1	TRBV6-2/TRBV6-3	CASGQGRTEAFF	TGTGCCAGCGGACAGGGCAGGACTGAAGCTTTCTTT
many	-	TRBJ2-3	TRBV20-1	CSARDTGGEDTQYF	TGCAGTGCTAGAGATACTGGAGGAGAAGATACGCAGTATTTT
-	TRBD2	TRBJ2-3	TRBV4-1	CASSQEAFTSGIEDTQYF	TGCGCCAGCAGCCAAGAGGCGTTTACTAGCGGGATTGAAGATACGCAGTATTTT
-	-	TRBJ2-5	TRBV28	CASKQDNQETQYF	TGTGCCAGCAAGCAGGACAATCAAGAGACCCAGTACTTC
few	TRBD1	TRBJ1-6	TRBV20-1	CSANRGDNSPLHF	TGCAGTGCTAACAGGGGTGATAATTCACCCCTCCACTTT
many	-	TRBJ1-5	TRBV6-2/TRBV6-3	CASSHGPQPQHF	TGTGCCAGCAGTCACGGACCTCAGCCCCAGCATTTT
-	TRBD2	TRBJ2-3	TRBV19	CASGSSGGSTDTQYF	TGTGCCAGTGGATCTAGCGGAGGGAGCACAGATACGCAGTATTTT
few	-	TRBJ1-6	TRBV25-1	CASTRELNSPLHF	TGTGCCAGCACGAGGGAACTGAATTCACCCCTCCACTTT